The clone carrying this T cell receptor (beta chain) was seen repeatedly, ten times or more. Its antigen is unidentified. This entry belongs to a study of spatial heterogeneity in lung cancer. Study background: A consistent excess of beta-chain over alpha-chain sequences was detected. Raw reads showed each unique TCR and UMI combination turning up more than ten times on average.

Sample time point: sample taken at primary tumor resection. Findings of the study overall: At tumor resection, ubiquitous expanded TCRs were detected in blood more often than later.

Every molecule of TCR cDNA had its own unique molecular identifier. MiXCR was run by TCRdb on the 5' RACE reads, yielding one entry per CDR3 protein. This table has more than 60,000 distinct CDR3 sequences, around 6% appearing once. Germline V lookup: CDR1 SEHNR, CDR2 FQNEAQ (reference sequence). Trimming pared 11 bases from V and 3 bases from J, leaving 11 bases between. The CDR3 spans 12 residues. The receptor comes from a female donor with early-stage non-small cell lung cancer. The rearrangement links TRBV7-9 to TRBJ2-1, with a tentative D call TRBD2 (6 bases). Sequencing was performed on PBMCs, taken at surgery. The CDR3 region has the DNA TGTGCCGGGGGGAGGTTCTACAATGAGCAGTTCTTC. Translated, it gives CAGGRFYNEQFF.